Presented here are 4 T cell receptor beta chains from one specimen sequenced in a study of response to subunit inactivated influenza vaccine. TCRdb processed the RT-PCR reads anew with MiXCR; each CDR3 protein has one entry. The data show hundreds of thousands of distinct CDR3 sequences, approximately 15% seen once. The starting material was PBMCs from blood, obtained approximately 15 days before vaccination. The origin of the receptors is a man aged 45 to 65 who received an inactivated influenza vaccine.

The table lists this clonotype with a few counts. The V gene is TRBV3-1, the J gene TRBJ1-3, with D possibly being TRBD1 (5 bases). The CDR3 is 17 residues long. Per the germline V gene, CDR1 is LGHDT and CDR2 is YNNKEL (reference sequence). Trimming shortened V by 2 bases and J by 0 bases, and 14 bases separated the two germline ends. CDR3 nucleotide sequence: TGTGCCAGCAGCCAATCTCTAGGGGCACTCTCTGGAAACACCATATATTTT. Encoded protein: CASSQSLGALSGNTIYF.

This clonotype has a handful of counts. The chain has TRBV7-9 and TRBJ2-7, with D perhaps TRBD2 (6 bases). Deletions cut 1 base from V and 6 bases from J, with 10 bases between. Germline CDR1 reads SEHNR; CDR2 reads FQNEAQ (reference sequence). The CDR3 covers 13 residues. CDR3 in amino acids: CASSLEWGGEQYF. CDR3 nucleotide sequence: TGTGCCAGCAGCTTAGAGTGGGGAGGCGAGCAGTACTTC.

This chain uses TRBV20-1 with TRBJ2-1; 10 bases line up with TRBD2. Per germline, CDR1 DFQATT and CDR2 SNEGSKA (reference sequence). The J segment lost 6 bases and the V segment lost 0 bases, leaving 5 bases of the junction unmatched. The CDR3 totals 15 residues. CDR3 sequence: CSARDSGLASNEQFF. The CDR3 region has the DNA TGCAGTGCTAGAGATTCGGGACTAGCGTCCAATGAGCAGTTCTTC.

This clonotype was detected a few times. The rearrangement links TRBV3-1 to TRBJ2-3; unclear D gene. Trimming cost V 0 bases and J 3 bases, with 7 bases left between them. Germline assignment: CDR1 LGHDT and CDR2 YNNKEL (reference sequence). The CDR3 totals 14 residues. CDR3 loop: CASSQEPGTDTQYF. DNA of the CDR3: TGTGCCAGCAGCCAAGAGCCGGGTACAGATACGCAGTATTTT.